This is a list of T cell receptor beta chains from one sample in a study of T cells in Graves' hyperthyroidism and ophthalmopathy. TCRdb called the multiplex PCR reads again in MiXCR, with one record for every CDR3 protein. There are approximately 530,000 distinct CDR3 sequences in the sample; about 20% occur only once, and about half lies in the top ten. The specimen was blood. These receptors came from a man aged 40-50 years with Graves' ophthalmopathy. The CDR3 runs from the conserved cysteine through the conserved F or W. D genes are given only for firm matches. Not every row has a clone size; where given, it reads once, few, many or a size class.

J gene | D gene | V gene | clone size | CDR3 protein | CDR3 DNA
TRBJ1-2 | - | TRBV7-6 | few | CASSLEDDRYGYTF | TGTGCCAGCAGCTTAGAGGACGACAGATATGGCTACACCTTC
TRBJ1-5 | - | TRBV20-1 | few | CSATTGMSNQPQHF | TGCAGTGCTACCACAGGGATGAGCAATCAGCCCCAGCATTTT
TRBJ1-5 | - | TRBV20-1 | - | CSARVGQPQHF | TGCAGTGCTAGAGTGGGGCAGCCCCAGCATTTT
TRBJ1-2 | - | TRBV30 | few | CAWSVRRHLYGYTF | TGTGCCTGGAGTGTACGACGACACCTCTATGGCTACACCTTC
TRBJ2-1 | - | TRBV5-8 | few | CASSPWKSSDNEQFF | TGTGCCAGCAGCCCATGGAAGAGTAGCGACAATGAGCAGTTCTTC
TRBJ2-2 | TRBD1 | TRBV29-1 | - | CSVEDYKGAQRSGELFF | TGCAGCGTTGAAGATTACAAGGGGGCGCAGCGCTCCGGGGAGCTGTTTTTT
TRBJ2-1 | - | TRBV29-1 | few | CSVDRSGALREQFF | TGCAGCGTTGATAGGTCGGGCGCCCTAAGGGAGCAGTTCTTC
TRBJ2-1 | TRBD2 | TRBV7-9 | few | CASRAGLAGGLEQFF | TGTGCCAGCAGGGCCGGACTAGCGGGAGGGTTGGAGCAGTTCTTC
TRBJ2-5 | TRBD1 | TRBV6-1 | - | CASTPTGSETQYF | TGTGCCAGCACCCCGACAGGGTCAGAGACCCAGTACTTC
TRBJ2-1 | - | TRBV12-3/TRBV12-4 | many | CASNGFGSYNEQFF | TGTGCCAGCAACGGTTTTGGAAGTTACAATGAGCAGTTCTTC
TRBJ1-1 | - | TRBV11-3 | many | CASSPAGTATEAFF | TGTGCCAGCAGCCCTGCCGGGACGGCCACTGAAGCTTTCTTT
TRBJ2-1 | TRBD2 | TRBV18 | - | CASSPGGAFHNEQFF | TGTGCCAGCTCACCCGGGGGGGCCTTCCACAATGAGCAGTTCTTC
TRBJ1-2 | TRBD1 | TRBV20-1 | few | CSAIDRGYGYTF | TGCAGTGCTATTGACAGGGGCTATGGCTACACCTTC
TRBJ2-2 | TRBD2 | TRBV5-8 | - | CASSPSGSVFGELFF | TGTGCCAGCAGCCCGAGCGGGAGCGTTTTCGGGGAGCTGTTTTTT
TRBJ1-2 | - | TRBV3-1 | many | CAVRGKDGYTF | TGTGCCGTCAGGGGAAAAGATGGCTACACCTTC
TRBJ2-3 | - | TRBV30 | many | CAWSLKGPTDTQYF | TGTGCCTGGAGTCTAAAGGGACCCACAGATACGCAGTATTTT
TRBJ1-6 | TRBD1 | TRBV11-1 | many | CASSLRTGGSPLHF | TGTGCCAGCAGCCTTCGGACAGGGGGTTCACCCCTCCACTTT
TRBJ1-4 | TRBD1 | TRBV13 | few | CASSPRTGGFEKLFF | TGTGCCAGCAGCCCTAGGACAGGGGGCTTTGAAAAACTGTTTTTT